This entry features one TCR beta chain sequence. These data come from a study of blood T cell repertoires in COVID-19. For the study at large: COVID-19 samples collected from the United States, Italy and Spain covered acute and convalescent phases. The analysed material was cDNA or gDNA that came from T cells, B-cell-depleted T cells, or PBMCs.

As handled by the study authors: Researchers report that nucleated cell counts were estimated from reference gene primer amplification. TCRdb's copy holds only in-frame clones and misses some; the assay was immunoSEQ multiplex PCR. The V and J calls and the clone size are those of that table, but D and trimming were determined from the DNA. The sample includes around 270,000 clones, roughly 89% of them seen just once. The CDR3 is 12 residues long. Trimming took off 3 bases at V and 4 bases at J, with 7 bases between the two ends. CDR1 SGHDT and CDR2 YYEEEE come from the germline V gene. The source is a man aged 35-49 years with acute or convalescent COVID-19. Sequenced input: peripheral blood. V usage is TRBV5-6 and J usage is TRBJ1-1; D is unclear. The CDR3 sequence: CASSSRVTEAFF. Here the CDR3 DNA reads TGTGCCAGCAGCTCTCGAGTCACTGAAGCTTTCTTT.